The source of this T cell receptor (beta chain) is a study of shared clonotypes between healthy human individuals. Trimming took off 0 bases at V and 4 bases at J, with 14 bases between the two ends. The CDR3 is 15 residues long. Germline assignment: CDR1 SGHRS and CDR2 YFSETQ. Terminally differentiated effector memory CD45RA+ cells were excluded from the naive CD8 cells, which were CD45RO-negative and positively selected for CCR7. Clones were read by immunoSEQ multiplex PCR, and TCRdb kept only the in-frame ones, dropping some. The table includes about 2 million clones, less than 95% detected once. Sequences were obtained from naive CD8+ T cells sorted from blood. This TCR was sampled from a man aged 18 to 30 in good health. The chain is built from TRBV5-1 and TRBJ2-7; D is unclear. In nucleotides, the CDR3 is TGCGCCAGCAGCTTGGATACGGACGGCGGTTACGAGCAGTACTTC. This translates into CASSLDTDGGYEQYF.